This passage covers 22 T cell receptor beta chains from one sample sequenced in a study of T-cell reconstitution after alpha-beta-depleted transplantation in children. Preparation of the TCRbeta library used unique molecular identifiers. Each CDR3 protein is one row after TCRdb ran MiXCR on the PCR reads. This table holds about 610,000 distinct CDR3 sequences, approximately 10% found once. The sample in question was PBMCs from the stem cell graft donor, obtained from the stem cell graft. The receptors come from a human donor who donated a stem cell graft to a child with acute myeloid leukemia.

For the CDR3, the DNA is TGCAGTGCAAATAGCGGGAGGGCCGTCAATGAGCAGTTCTTC. Its protein product is CSANSGRAVNEQFF. The chain combines TRBV20-1 with TRBJ2-1, with 11 positions matching TRBD2. Losses at the gene ends were 6 bases for V and 6 bases for J; bases not matched to a gene: 7. The CDR3 has 14 residues. The germline V gene encodes CDR1 DFQATT and CDR2 SNEGSKA (reference sequence).

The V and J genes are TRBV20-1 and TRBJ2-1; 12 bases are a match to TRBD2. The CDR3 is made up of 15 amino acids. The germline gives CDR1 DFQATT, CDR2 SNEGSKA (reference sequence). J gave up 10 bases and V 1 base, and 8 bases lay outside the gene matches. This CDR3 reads CSARVTSGRRIEQFF. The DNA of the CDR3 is TGCAGTGCTAGAGTGACTAGCGGGAGAAGGATCGAGCAGTTCTTC.

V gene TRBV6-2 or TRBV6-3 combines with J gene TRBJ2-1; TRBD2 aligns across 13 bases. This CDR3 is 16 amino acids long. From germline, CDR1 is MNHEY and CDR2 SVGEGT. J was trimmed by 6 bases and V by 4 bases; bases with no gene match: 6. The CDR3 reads CASSFSRTSGGNEQFF. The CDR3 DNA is TGTGCCAGCAGTTTTTCGAGGACTAGCGGGGGCAATGAGCAGTTCTTC.

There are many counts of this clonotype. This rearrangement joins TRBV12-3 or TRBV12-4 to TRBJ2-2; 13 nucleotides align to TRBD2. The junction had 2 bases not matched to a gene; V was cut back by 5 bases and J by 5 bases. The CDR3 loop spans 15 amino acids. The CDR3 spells CASSQGLAGTGELFF. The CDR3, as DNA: TGTGCCAGCAGTCAGGGACTAGCGGGAACCGGGGAGCTGTTTTTT.

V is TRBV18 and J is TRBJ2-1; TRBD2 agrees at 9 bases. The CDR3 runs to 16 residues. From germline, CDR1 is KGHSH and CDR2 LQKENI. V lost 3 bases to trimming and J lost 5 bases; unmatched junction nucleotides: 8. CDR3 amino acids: CASSPGRGREDNEQFF. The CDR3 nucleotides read TGTGCCAGCTCACCTGGACGCGGGAGGGAGGACAATGAGCAGTTCTTC. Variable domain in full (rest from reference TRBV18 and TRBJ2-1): NAGVMQNPRHLVRRRGQEARLRCSPMKGHSHVYWYRQLPEEGLKFMVYLQKENIIDESGMPKERFSAEFPKEGPSILRIQQVVRGDSAAYFCASSPGRGREDNEQFFGPGTRLTVL.

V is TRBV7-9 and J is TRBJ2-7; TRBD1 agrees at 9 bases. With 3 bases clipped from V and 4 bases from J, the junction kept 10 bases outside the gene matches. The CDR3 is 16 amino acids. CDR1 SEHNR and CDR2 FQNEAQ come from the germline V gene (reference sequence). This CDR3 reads CASSFPSGTGPYEQYF. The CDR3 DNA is TGTGCCAGCAGCTTCCCGTCCGGGACAGGGCCTTACGAGCAGTACTTC.

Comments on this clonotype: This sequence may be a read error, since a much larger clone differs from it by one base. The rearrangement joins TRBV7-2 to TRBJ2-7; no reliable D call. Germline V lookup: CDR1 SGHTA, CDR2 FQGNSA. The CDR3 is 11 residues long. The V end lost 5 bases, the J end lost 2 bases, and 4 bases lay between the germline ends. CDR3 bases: TGTGCCAGCAGCAACACCTACGAGCAGTACTTC. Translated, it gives CASSNTYEQYF.

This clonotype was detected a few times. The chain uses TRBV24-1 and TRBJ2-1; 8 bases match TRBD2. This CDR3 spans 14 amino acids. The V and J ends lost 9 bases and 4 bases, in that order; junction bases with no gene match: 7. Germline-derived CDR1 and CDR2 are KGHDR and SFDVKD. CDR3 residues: CATSKSGRYNEQFF. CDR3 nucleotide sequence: TGTGCCACCTCGAAAAGCGGGAGATACAATGAGCAGTTCTTC.

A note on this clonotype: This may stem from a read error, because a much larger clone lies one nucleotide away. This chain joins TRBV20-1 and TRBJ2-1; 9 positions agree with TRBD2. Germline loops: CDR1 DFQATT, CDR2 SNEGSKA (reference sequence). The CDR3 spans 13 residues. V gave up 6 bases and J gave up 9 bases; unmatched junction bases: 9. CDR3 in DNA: TGCAGTGCCTCCCGGACTAGCGTTAGTGAGCAGTTCTTC. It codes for CSASRTSVSEQFF.

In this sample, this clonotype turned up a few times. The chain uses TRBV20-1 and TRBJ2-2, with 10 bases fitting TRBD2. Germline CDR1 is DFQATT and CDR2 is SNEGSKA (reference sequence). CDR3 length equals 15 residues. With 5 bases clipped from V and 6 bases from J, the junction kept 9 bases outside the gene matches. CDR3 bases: TGCAGTGCTGGGGTCCCAGCGGGAGGGGCCGGGGAGCTGTTTTTT. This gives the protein CSAGVPAGGAGELFF.

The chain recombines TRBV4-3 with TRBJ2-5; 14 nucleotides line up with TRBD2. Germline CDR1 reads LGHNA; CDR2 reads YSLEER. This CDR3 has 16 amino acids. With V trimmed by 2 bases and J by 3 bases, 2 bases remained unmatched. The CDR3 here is CASSQSTSGREETQYF. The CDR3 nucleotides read TGCGCCAGCAGCCAATCGACTAGCGGGAGGGAAGAGACCCAGTACTTC.

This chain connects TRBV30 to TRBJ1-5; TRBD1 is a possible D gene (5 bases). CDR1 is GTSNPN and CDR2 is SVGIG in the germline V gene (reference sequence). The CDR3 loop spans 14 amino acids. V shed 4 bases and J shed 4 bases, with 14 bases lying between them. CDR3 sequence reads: CAWKARGRNQPQHF. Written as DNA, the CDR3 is TGTGCCTGGAAAGCGAGGGGAAGGAATCAGCCCCAGCATTTT.

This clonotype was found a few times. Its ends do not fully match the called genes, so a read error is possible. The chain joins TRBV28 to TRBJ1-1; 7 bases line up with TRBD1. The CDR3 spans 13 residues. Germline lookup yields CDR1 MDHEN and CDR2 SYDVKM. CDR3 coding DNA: TGTGCCAGCAGTTTAAGCCCGACAGGGCAAAGACCCTTT. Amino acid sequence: CASSLSPTGQRPF.

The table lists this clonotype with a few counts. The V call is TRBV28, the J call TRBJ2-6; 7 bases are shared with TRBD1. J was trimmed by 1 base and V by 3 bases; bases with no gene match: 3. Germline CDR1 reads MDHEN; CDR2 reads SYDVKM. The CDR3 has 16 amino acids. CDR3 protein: CASSFARGSGANVLTF. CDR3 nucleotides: TGTGCCAGCAGTTTCGCCAGGGGGTCTGGGGCCAACGTCCTGACTTTC.

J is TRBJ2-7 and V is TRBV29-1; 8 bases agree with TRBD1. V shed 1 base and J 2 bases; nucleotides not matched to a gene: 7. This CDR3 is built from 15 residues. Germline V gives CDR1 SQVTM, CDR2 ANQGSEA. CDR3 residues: CSVEGTGQDPYEQYF. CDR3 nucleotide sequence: TGCAGCGTTGAAGGTACGGGACAGGACCCCTACGAGCAGTACTTC.

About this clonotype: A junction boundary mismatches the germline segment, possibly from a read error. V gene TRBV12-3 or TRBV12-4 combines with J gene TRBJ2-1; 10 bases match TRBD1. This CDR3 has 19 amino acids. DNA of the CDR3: TGTGCCAGCTGTTTGATCGGTTTAGTGGGACAGGGGATTTACAATGAGCAGTTCTTC. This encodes CASCLIGLVGQGIYNEQFF.

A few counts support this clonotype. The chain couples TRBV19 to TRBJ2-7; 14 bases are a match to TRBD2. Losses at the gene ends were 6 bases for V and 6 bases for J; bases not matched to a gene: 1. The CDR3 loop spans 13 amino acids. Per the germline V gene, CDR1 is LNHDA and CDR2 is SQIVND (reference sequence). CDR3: CASSGLAGGEQYF. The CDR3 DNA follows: TGTGCCAGTAGCGGACTAGCGGGAGGCGAGCAGTACTTC.

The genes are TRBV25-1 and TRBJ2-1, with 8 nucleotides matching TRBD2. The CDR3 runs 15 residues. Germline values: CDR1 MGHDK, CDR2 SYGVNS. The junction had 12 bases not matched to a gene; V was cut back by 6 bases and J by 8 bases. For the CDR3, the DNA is TGTGCCAGCAGCAGACCGGGACTAGGCTCGGATGAGCAGTTCTTC. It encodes CASSRPGLGSDEQFF.

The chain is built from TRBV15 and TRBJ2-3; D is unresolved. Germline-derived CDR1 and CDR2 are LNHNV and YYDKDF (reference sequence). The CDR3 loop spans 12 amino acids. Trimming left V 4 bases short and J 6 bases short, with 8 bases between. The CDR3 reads CATSINSDTQYF. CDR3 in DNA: TGTGCCACCAGCATCAACTCTGATACGCAGTATTTT. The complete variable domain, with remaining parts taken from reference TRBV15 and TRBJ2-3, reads DAMVIQNPRYQVTQFGKPVTLSCSQTLNHNVMYWYQQKSSQAPKLLFHYYDKDFNNEADTPDNFQSRRPNTSFCFLDIRSPGLGDTAMYLCATSINSDTQYFGPGTRLTVL.

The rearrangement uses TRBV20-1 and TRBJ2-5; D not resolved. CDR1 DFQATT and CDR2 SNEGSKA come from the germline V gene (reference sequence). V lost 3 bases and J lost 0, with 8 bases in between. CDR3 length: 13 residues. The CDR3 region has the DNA TGCAGTGCTAGCCACAGAAACCAAGAGACCCAGTACTTC. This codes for CSASHRNQETQYF.

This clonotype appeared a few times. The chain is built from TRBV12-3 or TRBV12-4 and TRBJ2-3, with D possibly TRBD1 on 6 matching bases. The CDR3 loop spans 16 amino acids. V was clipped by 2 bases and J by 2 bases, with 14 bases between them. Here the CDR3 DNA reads TGTGCCAGCAGTTTAAGGGCAGGGGCATTCACAGATACGCAGTATTTT. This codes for CASSLRAGAFTDTQYF.

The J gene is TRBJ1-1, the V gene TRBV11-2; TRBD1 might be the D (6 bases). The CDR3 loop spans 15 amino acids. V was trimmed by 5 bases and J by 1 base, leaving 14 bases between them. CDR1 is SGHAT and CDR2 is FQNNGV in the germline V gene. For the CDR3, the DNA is TGTGCCAGCAGCATAAACAGGGTCTCGAACACTGAAGCTTTCTTT. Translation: CASSINRVSNTEAFF.